This T cell receptor (beta chain) comes out of a study of beta chain features in type 1 diabetes. All of the sorted populations showed purity greater than 95%. With 3 bases clipped from V and 3 bases from J, the junction kept 1 base outside the gene matches. The germline V gene has CDR1 LNHDA and CDR2 SQIVND (reference sequence). The length of the CDR3 is 14 residues. Reverse transcription of all isolated RNA meant that expressed TCRB transcripts were sequenced. Data came from immunoSEQ multiplex PCR; TCRdb stores just in-frame clones and leaves some out. The profile shows hundreds of thousands of clones, roughly 30% of them singletons.

The chain is built from TRBV19 and TRBJ2-7; TRBD2 aligns across 11 bases. The sequencing sample was made of naive CD4+ T cells from blood. The source is a man between 18 and 29 years old in good health. In nucleotides, the CDR3 is TGTGCCAGTAGTATCGGGACTAGCGGCTACGAGCAGTACTTC. Encoded protein: CASSIGTSGYEQYF.